The sequence of this T cell receptor (beta chain) was determined in a study of T cells in Graves' hyperthyroidism and ophthalmopathy. Only a few counts were recorded for this clonotype. With 8 bases removed from V and 3 bases from J, the gap between germline ends came to 18 bases. Germline CDR1 is WNHNN and CDR2 is SYGVQD (reference sequence). The CDR3 length is 15 residues. Amplification targeted TCR beta CDR3 regions from RNA transcripts. The TCR CDR3 first-round RT-PCR relied on the HTBI primer set. From the multiplex PCR reads, TCRdb called clonotypes with MiXCR, one entry per CDR3 protein. This sample has more than 300,000 distinct CDR3 sequences; about 14% occur once, and the top ten carry more than 9.5%.

The chain recombines TRBV10-1 with TRBJ2-3; D might be TRBD2 (5 bases). Sequenced sample: blood. This TCR derives from a woman aged 55-70 years with Graves' hyperthyroidism. The CDR3 region has the DNA TGCGCCAGCCTGACGCGGAGGCGACGTACAGATACGCAGTATTTT. It codes for CASLTRRRRTDTQYF.